Following are 26 T cell receptor beta chains from one sample sequenced in a study of control samples from healthy donors and cancer patients. The repertoire was sequenced with immunoSEQ multiplex PCR; TCRdb's copy has only in-frame clones and lacks some. This repertoire shows under 150,000 clones, approximately 92% found once; its top ten account for 11%. The sample consisted of blood. The receptors shown here come from a man in his thirties or forties in good health.

V usage is TRBV14 and J usage is TRBJ2-5; 10 bases align to TRBD2. Germline values: CDR1 SGHDN, CDR2 FVKESK. Trimming removed 0 bases from V and 5 bases from J; junction bases left unmatched: 6. The CDR3 length is 16 residues. CDR3 amino acids: CASSQDPSGRFETQYF. DNA of the CDR3: TGTGCCAGCAGCCAAGATCCTAGCGGGAGATTTGAGACCCAGTACTTC.

The J gene is TRBJ1-1, the V gene TRBV29-1, with D perhaps TRBD1 (6 bases). The CDR3 covers 15 residues. Germline CDR1 SQVTM, CDR2 ANQGSEA. Trimming removed 5 bases from V and 1 base from J, with 17 bases in between. Here the CDR3 reads CSVRARAGANTEAFF. DNA for the CDR3: TGCAGCGTTCGAGCTCGGGCAGGGGCGAACACTGAAGCTTTCTTT.

This rearrangement joins TRBV28 to TRBJ2-7; D is ambiguous. The length of the CDR3 is 11 residues. The germline V gene encodes CDR1 MDHEN and CDR2 SYDVKM. The V end lost 1 base, the J end lost 7 bases, and 5 bases lay between the germline ends. CDR3 in amino acids: CASSLLDEQYF. DNA of the CDR3: TGTGCCAGCAGTTTATTGGATGAGCAGTACTTC.

The chain carries TRBV2 and TRBJ2-7; 12 positions agree with TRBD2. Germline V gene sequence: CDR1 SNHLY, CDR2 FYNNEI. The V segment lost 6 bases and the J segment 2 bases; nucleotides outside the gene matches: 5. This CDR3 contains 15 residues. Here the CDR3 DNA reads TGTGCCAGCAGCCCACTAGCGGGAGGCCCCTACGAGCAGTACTTC. Amino acid sequence: CASSPLAGGPYEQYF.

The chain couples TRBV30 to TRBJ1-5; D is uncertain. Germline V CDR1 and CDR2: GTSNPN, SVGIG (reference sequence). The CDR3 runs to 13 residues. V shed 1 base and J shed 5 bases, with 9 bases lying between them. The CDR3 protein is CAWSGTDYQPQHF. The CDR3, as DNA: TGTGCCTGGAGTGGGACCGATTATCAGCCCCAGCATTTT.

There are a few counts of this clone. DNA for the CDR3: TGTGCCAGCAGTCCGGGGACAGGGGGCACAGATACGCAGTATTTT. Residues: CASSPGTGGTDTQYF. The chain has TRBV6-4 and TRBJ2-3; TRBD1 matches 10 bases. The CDR3 covers 15 residues. Germline assignment: CDR1 MRHNA and CDR2 SNTAGT. V shed 5 bases and J 1 base; nucleotides not matched to a gene: 3.

The chain joins TRBV7-9 to TRBJ2-6; D is unclear. Trimming cost V 4 bases and J 4 bases, with 5 bases left between them. Germline loops: CDR1 SEHNR, CDR2 FQNEAQ (reference sequence). The CDR3 loop spans 13 amino acids. The CDR3 nucleotides read TGTGCCAGCAGCTCCCCCGGGGCCAACGTCCTGACTTTC. Translated: CASSSPGANVLTF.

The chain carries TRBV28 and TRBJ1-2, with 10 bases aligning to TRBD1. The CDR3 loop spans 15 amino acids. The V gene end was trimmed by 5 bases and the J gene end by 8 bases; junction bases not matched to a gene: 11. Germline CDR1 and CDR2: MDHEN and SYDVKM. The CDR3 is CASSRRTGGTRGYTF. In DNA form, the CDR3 reads TGTGCCAGCAGTCGACGGACAGGGGGAACTAGGGGCTACACCTTC.

The chain has TRBV7-2 and TRBJ1-2; no clear D gene. V lost 1 base, J lost 10 bases, and 13 bases lay in between. CDR3 length equals 13 residues. The germline gives CDR1 SGHTA, CDR2 FQGNSA. The DNA of the CDR3 is TGTGCCAGCAGCTTAGTTGCGGAGGACGACTACACCTTC. Translating gives CASSLVAEDDYTF.

In its sample, this clone was seen once. CDR3 amino acids: CASSLTGTKEFF. The CDR3 DNA sequence: TGTGCCAGCAGCCTTACCGGCACCAAGGAGTTCTTC. The rearrangement uses TRBV11-3 and TRBJ2-1; D uncertain. CDR3 size: 12 residues. In germline, CDR1 is SGHNT, CDR2 YENEEA. V was cut by 5 bases and J by 14 bases, with 16 bases left in between.

The chain links TRBV7-3 to TRBJ2-1, with D hard to call. CDR3 length: 13 amino acids. Trimming took 5 bases from V and 5 from J, leaving 10 bases between them. Germline V gene sequence: CDR1 SGHTA, CDR2 FQGTGA. CDR3 nucleotide sequence: TGTGCCAGCAGCCCATCCCGAGACAATGAGCAGTTCTTC. This encodes CASSPSRDNEQFF.

V usage is TRBV6-5 and J usage is TRBJ2-5; possibly TRBD2 for D (5 bases). Germline V gene data show CDR1 as MNHEY and CDR2 as SVGAGI. Deletions cut 0 bases from V and 4 bases from J, with 15 bases between. The CDR3 extends over 16 amino acids. The chain's CDR3 is CASSYSSGSGGETQYF. CDR3 bases: TGTGCCAGCAGTTACTCGAGTGGTTCTGGAGGAGAGACCCAGTACTTC.

The chain links TRBV4-1 to TRBJ2-2; a possible D gene is TRBD2 (6 bases). Germline-derived CDR1 and CDR2 are MGHRA and YSYEKL. The V end was cut by 2 bases, the J end by 9 bases, with 16 bases between. The CDR3 contains 15 residues. Here the CDR3 reads CASSQPQEGLRELFF. In DNA form, the CDR3 reads TGCGCCAGCAGCCAACCCCAGGAGGGGTTGCGGGAGCTGTTTTTT.

This chain joins TRBV28 and TRBJ1-5; TRBD1 matches 9 bases. V gave up 7 bases and J gave up 6 bases; unmatched junction bases: 10. The CDR3 has 15 residues. Germline CDR1 and CDR2: MDHEN and SYDVKM. The CDR3 bases are TGTGCCAGCAACCCACCGGGACAGGGTATTCAGCCCCAGCATTTT. Translated, it gives CASNPPGQGIQPQHF.

The rearrangement joins TRBV4-3 to TRBJ2-3; D not certain. The CDR3 is 14 amino acids. CDR1 and CDR2 from the germline V gene are LGHNA and YSLEER. V lost 5 bases and J 7 bases, leaving 16 bases between the germline ends. CDR3 in amino acids: CASSSGQAANTQYF. The CDR3 region has the DNA TGCGCCAGCAGCTCGGGTCAGGCTGCTAATACGCAGTATTTT.

The chain has TRBV3-1 (or the pseudogene TRBV3-2) and TRBJ2-1; D uncertain. The CDR3 sequence is 14 residues long. CDR1 is LGHDT, CDR2 YNNKEL, per germline (reference sequence). Trimming cost V 5 bases and J 4 bases, with 12 bases left between them. The DNA of the CDR3 is TGTGCCAGCAGCAAGCAGGACGGATACAATGAGCAGTTCTTC. It encodes CASSKQDGYNEQFF.

The chain is built from TRBV29-1 and TRBJ2-1; weak D call: TRBD2 (6 bases). V lost 7 bases, J lost 1 base, and 14 bases lay in between. Per germline, CDR1 SQVTM and CDR2 ANQGSEA. There are 14 residues in the CDR3. CDR3 in amino acids: CSAEGGVSYNEQFF. The CDR3, as DNA: TGCAGCGCCGAAGGCGGGGTTTCCTACAATGAGCAGTTCTTC.

This chain links TRBV4-3 with TRBJ1-2, with 9 positions matching TRBD1. This CDR3 has 16 amino acids. Germline CDR1 LGHNA, CDR2 YSLEER. V shed 0 bases, J shed 4 bases, and the junction held 6 bases outside the gene matches. CDR3 in amino acids: CASSQDTTGGAYGYTF. Written as DNA, the CDR3 is TGCGCCAGCAGCCAAGACACGACAGGGGGTGCCTATGGCTACACCTTC.

The rearrangement uses TRBV20-1 and TRBJ2-1, with 9 bases matching TRBD2. Germline V gene data show CDR1 as DFQATT and CDR2 as SNEGSKA (reference sequence). Trimming took 6 bases from V and 15 from J; bases not matched to a gene: 6. CDR3 length equals 10 residues. CDR3 in amino acids: CSATTSGAFF. The CDR3 DNA sequence: TGCAGTGCGACGACTAGCGGCGCGTTCTTC.

The chain joins TRBV20-1 to TRBJ2-3, with D possibly being TRBD1 (5 bases). Trimming took off 3 bases at V and 0 bases at J, with 10 bases between the two ends. CDR3 length: 14 amino acids. From germline, CDR1 is DFQATT and CDR2 SNEGSKA (reference sequence). CDR3 nucleotides: TGCAGTGCTAGTGAGACAGTTAGCACAGATACGCAGTATTTT. It specifies CSASETVSTDTQYF.

The chain carries TRBV19 and TRBJ1-2, with 8 bases lining up with TRBD1. V shed 6 bases, J shed 7 bases, and the junction held 10 bases outside the gene matches. Germline V lookup: CDR1 LNHDA, CDR2 SQIVND (reference sequence). The CDR3 sequence is 14 residues long. DNA for the CDR3: TGTGCCAGTAGGCCCGTTTGGACAGGGCTTGGCTACACCTTC. Amino acid sequence: CASRPVWTGLGYTF.

The chain is built from TRBV7-9 and TRBJ1-2, with a weak D call TRBD1 (5 bases). The CDR3 is made up of 13 amino acids. CDR1 is SEHNR, CDR2 FQNEAQ, per germline (reference sequence). Trimming took off 5 bases at V and 8 bases at J, with 15 bases between the two ends. The CDR3 DNA reads TGTGCCAGCAGCCGGGCGCAGGGAGGGGGCTACACCTTC. This sequence encodes CASSRAQGGGYTF.

The J gene is TRBJ1-1, the V gene TRBV2; D might be TRBD1 (5 bases). The CDR3 is 13 amino acids. Germline V gene data show CDR1 as SNHLY and CDR2 as FYNNEI. Trimming removed 6 bases at V and 1 base at J, with 9 bases between. The CDR3 loop is CASSPRGNTEAFF. CDR3 bases: TGTGCCAGCAGCCCGAGGGGGAACACTGAAGCTTTCTTT.

The chain is built from TRBV10-3 and TRBJ2-7, with 7 bases identical to TRBD1. Germline lookup yields CDR1 ENHRY and CDR2 SYGVKD. V shed 6 bases, J shed 7 bases, and the junction held 12 bases outside the gene matches. The CDR3 runs 14 residues. The CDR3 DNA reads TGTGCCATCAGGGCGACAGGGCTAACGGGGGAGCAGTACTTC. The encoded protein is CAIRATGLTGEQYF.

The rearrangement uses TRBV6-1 and TRBJ1-3, with a tentative D call TRBD1 (6 bases). CDR1 is MNHNS and CDR2 is SASEGT in the germline V gene. The V end lost 2 bases, the J end lost 2 bases, and 13 bases lay between the germline ends. The CDR3 contains 16 residues. The CDR3 reads CASSEPGRGAGNTIYF. The CDR3 coding sequence is TGTGCCAGCAGTGAACCGGGCAGGGGCGCTGGAAACACCATATATTTT.

The chain recombines TRBV2 with TRBJ2-7; possibly TRBD2 for D (5 bases). CDR3 length equals 12 residues. V was pared by 10 bases and J by 7 bases, with 17 bases between. Germline V lookup: CDR1 SNHLY, CDR2 FYNNEI. CDR3 sequence reads: CATYTRAEEQYF. CDR3 sequence (DNA): TGTGCCACATACACGAGGGCGGAAGAGCAGTACTTC. Combining the CDR3 with reference TRBV2 and TRBJ2-7 gives the whole variable domain EPEVTQTPSHQVTQMGQEVILRCVPISNHLYFYWYRQILGQKVEFLVSFYNNEISEKSEIFDDQFSVERPDGSNFTLKIRSTKLEDSAMYFCATYTRAEEQYFGPGTRLTVT.